This paragraph reports one T cell receptor (beta chain). V lost 5 bases and J lost 10, with 15 bases in between. This CDR3 spans 13 amino acids. Germline loops: CDR1 SGHNT, CDR2 YENEEA. This entry belongs to a study of blood T cell repertoires in COVID-19. TCRdb's copy holds only in-frame clones and misses some; the assay was immunoSEQ multiplex PCR. The sample carries more than 55,000 clones, around three quarters recorded once. This chain links TRBV11-3 with TRBJ2-1, with D possibly matching TRBD2 (6 bases). Input material: peripheral blood. This clonotype was obtained from a human donor in a cohort sampled during active COVID-19. CDR3 sequence (DNA): TGTGCCAGCAGCCTCGGGACTTCCAGGGAGCAGTTCTTC. Protein: CASSLGTSREQFF.